This entry describes one T cell receptor beta chain. Germline CDR1 reads MGHRA; CDR2 reads YSYEKL. V was clipped by 2 bases and J by 4 bases, with 14 bases between them. The CDR3 covers 15 residues. These data belong to a study of beta chain features in type 1 diabetes. What was sequenced were expressed TCRB transcripts, since all of the isolated RNA had been reverse transcribed. Method: immunoSEQ multiplex PCR; TCRdb's copy keeps in-frame clones and lacks some. The data contain approximately 250,000 clones, 11% to 15% of them singletons. This receptor was identified in a middle-aged woman in good health. The source material was naive CD4+ T cells from blood. This chain links TRBV4-1 with TRBJ1-2; no reliable D call. CDR3 bases: TGCGCCAGCAGCCAAAGTGAGAGGGAGATCTATGGCTACACCTTC. This encodes CASSQSEREIYGYTF.